The source of this T cell receptor beta chain is a study of shared clonotypes between healthy human individuals. Study-wide context: Donors consisted of two women and a few men between 18 and 49.

Genomic DNA (from each subset) was split evenly across several immunoSEQ plates. The data were produced by immunoSEQ multiplex PCR, yet TCRdb's version contains in-frame clones alone and is incomplete. The sample lists roughly 2.2 million clones; 90% to 95% were seen once. The V end lost 1 base, the J end lost 7 bases, and 11 bases lay between the germline ends. Germline values: CDR1 SNHLY, CDR2 FYNNEI. The CDR3 is 14 amino acids. Comments on this clone: What it recognizes is unknown.

Study-level results: Sorted-subset sequencing was shown by rarefaction to be incomplete despite large depth. In contrast to clonotypes shared by all four donors, non-shared clonotypes had lower generation probabilities.

Sequencing was performed on naive CD4+ T cells from PBMCs. As to subset: CD45RA+ positively selected. The sequence was obtained from a man between 18 and 35 years old in good health. Some clones in this sample may be carry-over from other donors' samples. V is TRBV2 and J is TRBJ1-5; D gene uncertain. The CDR3 region has the DNA TGTGCCAGCAGTGAAGGGACCGCCGCACAGCCCCAGCATTTT. Translation: CASSEGTAAQPQHF.